A selection of T cell receptor beta chains follows, all from one sample in a study of T cells after yellow fever vaccination. Each CDR3 protein is one row after TCRdb ran MiXCR on the 5' RACE reads. This table holds about 500,000 distinct CDR3 sequences, about a sixth found once. The sample here was PBMCs, taken 5 days after the first yellow fever vaccination. These receptors originate from a man younger than 30 who received the YFV17D yellow fever vaccine. Both conserved end residues are part of each CDR3. The D gene is left open where the match is weak. Some rows mark clone size as missing; the rest say once, few, many or name a class of expanded clone.

J: TRBJ2-2
V: TRBV19
D: -
size: few
DNA: TGTGCCAGTAGTATTCCAAGCAGGGGAAACACCGGGGAGCTGTTTTTT
CDR3: CASSIPSRGNTGELFF

J: TRBJ1-4
V: TRBV2
D: -
size: -
DNA: TGTGCCAGCAGCGCCTCACCGTCGAAAAGACTGTTTTTT
CDR3: CASSASPSKRLFF

J: TRBJ2-1
V: TRBV10-2
D: TRBD2
size: few
DNA: TGCGCCACCGACCAATCTCCGGGACTAGCGGGGGGACCGGACAATGAGCAGTTCTTC
CDR3: CATDQSPGLAGGPDNEQFF

J: TRBJ1-1
V: TRBV6-2/TRBV6-3
D: TRBD1
size: few
DNA: TGTGCCAGCAGCATTCACAGGGGGTGGAAGACTGAAGCTTTCTTT
CDR3: CASSIHRGWKTEAFF

J: TRBJ2-3
V: TRBV5-1
D: -
size: few
DNA: TGCGCCAGCAACGCCGGGACATTTATCCTCACAGATACGCAGTATTTT
CDR3: CASNAGTFILTDTQYF

J: TRBJ1-6
V: TRBV5-1
D: -
size: -
DNA: TGCGCCAGCAGCTTGGCCTGGGAGGGTCGGTCACCCCTCCACTTT
CDR3: CASSLAWEGRSPLHF

J: TRBJ1-4
V: TRBV5-1
D: TRBD1
size: -
DNA: TGCGCCAGCAGCCCGGGACAGGGGGCTAATGAAAAACTGTTTTTT
CDR3: CASSPGQGANEKLFF

J: TRBJ2-2
V: TRBV9
D: -
size: few
DNA: TGTGCCAGCAGCGCGAGTCCAGGCGGGGAGCTGTTTTTT
CDR3: CASSASPGGELFF

J: TRBJ2-3
V: TRBV7-2
D: TRBD2
size: -
DNA: TGTGCCAGCATCAAAATGAGAGCGGGATCTACAGATACGCAGTATTTT
CDR3: CASIKMRAGSTDTQYF

J: TRBJ2-7
V: TRBV20-1
D: TRBD1
size: -
DNA: TGCAGTGCTACCAGAGGTCAGGGACAGCGCCACGAGCAGTACTTC
CDR3: CSATRGQGQRHEQYF

J: TRBJ2-3
V: TRBV7-9
D: TRBD2
size: few
DNA: TGTGCCAGCAGCCTCGGACTAGCGGATACCACAGATACGCAGTATTTT
CDR3: CASSLGLADTTDTQYF

J: TRBJ1-6
V: TRBV5-1
D: -
size: few
DNA: TGCGCCAGCGCCACAGGGACTATGGATTCACCCCTCCACTTT
CDR3: CASATGTMDSPLHF

J: TRBJ1-4
V: TRBV29-1
D: TRBD1
size: -
DNA: TGCAGCGTGGGACAGGGCCTTAATGAAAAACTGTTTTTT
CDR3: CSVGQGLNEKLFF

J: TRBJ1-4
V: TRBV7-2
D: -
size: few
DNA: TGTGCCAGCAGCTTAAGGTTCGGAGAATTCGGGGAAAAACTGTTTTTT
CDR3: CASSLRFGEFGEKLFF

J: TRBJ2-7
V: TRBV7-9
D: TRBD2
size: -
DNA: TGTGCCAGCAGCTTTAGCGGGGGGATCTCCTACGAGCAGTACTTC
CDR3: CASSFSGGISYEQYF

J: TRBJ2-3
V: TRBV7-3
D: -
size: few
DNA: TGTGCCAGCAGCTTACGTGTCGCTGACGAGAAGGAAAACGCAGATACGCAGTATTTT
CDR3: CASSLRVADEKENADTQYF

J: TRBJ2-1
V: TRBV28
D: -
size: -
DNA: TGTGCCAGCAGTTCTATGGGGGGGGGGCGACAGAGCTCCTACAATGAGCAGTTCTTC
CDR3: CASSSMGGGRQSSYNEQFF

J: TRBJ1-2
V: TRBV4-2
D: -
size: few
DNA: TGTGCCAGCAGCCAAGGGGCAGGGTCTAACTATGGCTACACCTTC
CDR3: CASSQGAGSNYGYTF

J: TRBJ2-5
V: TRBV12-3/TRBV12-4
D: TRBD2
size: -
DNA: TGTGCCAGCAGTTTCCCCTCGGCGGGGGGAGACGAGACCCAGTACTTC
CDR3: CASSFPSAGGDETQYF

J: TRBJ1-1
V: TRBV12-3/TRBV12-4
D: -
size: -
DNA: TGTGCCAGCAGTCCCCCGAGAGGGATGAACACTGAAGCTTTCTTT
CDR3: CASSPPRGMNTEAFF

J: TRBJ2-5
V: TRBV2
D: TRBD2
size: few
DNA: TGTGCCAGCAAGGTCGAAAGCGGGGGGCAAGAGACCCAGTACTTC
CDR3: CASKVESGGQETQYF

J: TRBJ1-1
V: TRBV6-1
D: -
size: -
DNA: TGTGCCAGCAGTGTTACATGGAACACTGAAGCTTTCTTT
CDR3: CASSVTWNTEAFF

J: TRBJ1-2
V: TRBV7-3
D: -
size: -
DNA: TGTGCCAGCAGCTCTAATGGGGGGGCTGGCTATGGCTACACCTTC
CDR3: CASSSNGGAGYGYTF

J: TRBJ2-1
V: TRBV7-2
D: TRBD2
size: -
DNA: TGTGCCAGCAGCTTAGTGCCGACTAGCGGGGGTTACTACAATGAGCAGTTCTTC
CDR3: CASSLVPTSGGYYNEQFF

J: TRBJ2-7
V: TRBV20-1
D: TRBD1
size: many
DNA: TGCAGTGCTAGGGACAGGTTTACCTACGAGCAGTACTTC
CDR3: CSARDRFTYEQYF

J: TRBJ1-4
V: TRBV29-1
D: -
size: -
DNA: TGCAGCGCGACCGGGACGGGGAATGAAAAACTGTTTTTT
CDR3: CSATGTGNEKLFF

J: TRBJ1-5
V: TRBV20-1
D: TRBD1
size: few
DNA: TGCAGTGCTAGAGGTAACCGGGGACAGGGGAGCAATCAGCCCCAGCATTTT
CDR3: CSARGNRGQGSNQPQHF

J: TRBJ1-1
V: TRBV5-1
D: -
size: few
DNA: TGCGCCAGCAGCTTGGAGCGACAGATGAACACTGAAGCTTTCTTT
CDR3: CASSLERQMNTEAFF

J: TRBJ1-5
V: TRBV7-2
D: -
size: few
DNA: TGTGCCAGCAGCTTAGTCTTCCGGGGCCGTCAGCCCCAGCATTTT
CDR3: CASSLVFRGRQPQHF

J: TRBJ2-1
V: TRBV19
D: TRBD2
size: few
DNA: TGTGCCAGTAGTATACTAGCGGGGGGGTGGATCGATGAGCAGTTCTTC
CDR3: CASSILAGGWIDEQFF

J: TRBJ1-6
V: TRBV29-1
D: -
size: few
DNA: TGCAGCGTTGGAGAGTCGAATTCACCCCTCCACTTT
CDR3: CSVGESNSPLHF

J: TRBJ2-1
V: TRBV15
D: TRBD2
size: few
DNA: TGTGCCACCAGCAGAGATGCGGGACTAGCGAAGGAGCAGTTCTTC
CDR3: CATSRDAGLAKEQFF

J: TRBJ1-1
V: TRBV29-1
D: -
size: few
DNA: TGCAGCGTCCGCGAGCCAGGGTGGGATGAAGCTTTCTTT
CDR3: CSVREPGWDEAFF

J: TRBJ2-7
V: TRBV6-1
D: -
size: -
DNA: TGTGCCAGCAGTCCTGGACAACCCGCCGGGAAGCAGTACTTC
CDR3: CASSPGQPAGKQYF

J: TRBJ2-1
V: TRBV6-5
D: -
size: -
DNA: TGTGCCAGCAGTTACAACCCCAAGGCCCGATCCACTGAGCAGTTCTTC
CDR3: CASSYNPKARSTEQFF

J: TRBJ1-4
V: TRBV6-1
D: -
size: -
DNA: TGTGCCAGCGCGGCAGGGCCTAATGAAAAACTGTTTTTT
CDR3: CASAAGPNEKLFF

J: TRBJ1-2
V: TRBV4-1
D: -
size: many
DNA: TGCGCCAGCAGCCGAGATCCGGGCAACTATGGCTACACCTTC
CDR3: CASSRDPGNYGYTF

J: TRBJ1-1
V: TRBV27
D: -
size: few
DNA: TGTGCCAGCGGGCAGGGTGGGAAAACTGAAGCTTTCTTT
CDR3: CASGQGGKTEAFF

J: TRBJ2-5
V: TRBV5-1
D: -
size: many
DNA: TGCGCCAGCAGTCGGGAGAACCAAGAGACCCAGTACTTC
CDR3: CASSRENQETQYF

J: TRBJ1-5
V: TRBV6-1
D: TRBD1
size: many
DNA: TGTGCCAGCAGCCGTACCGGGACAGGACAGCCCCAGCATTTT
CDR3: CASSRTGTGQPQHF

J: TRBJ2-5
V: TRBV5-1
D: TRBD2
size: many
DNA: TGCGCCAGCAGCTGGACTAGCGGGGGGTCAGGAGGGGAGACCCAGTACTTC
CDR3: CASSWTSGGSGGETQYF

J: TRBJ1-2
V: TRBV6-6
D: -
size: -
DNA: TGTGCCAGCAGTTACGTAGCAGGGAGTGGCTACACCTTC
CDR3: CASSYVAGSGYTF

J: TRBJ2-3
V: TRBV9
D: -
size: -
DNA: TGTGCCAGCAGCGTTAAGGGCAGCGACCGAACAGATACGCAGTATTTT
CDR3: CASSVKGSDRTDTQYF

J: TRBJ2-2
V: TRBV10-3
D: -
size: -
DNA: TGTGCCATCAGTGACAGTTTAATCGCCGGGGAGCTGTTTTTT
CDR3: CAISDSLIAGELFF

J: TRBJ1-2
V: TRBV12-3/TRBV12-4
D: TRBD1
size: few
DNA: TGTGCCAGCAGAGACAGGGGGTCGGGTGGCTACACCTTC
CDR3: CASRDRGSGGYTF

J: TRBJ2-7
V: TRBV5-1
D: TRBD1
size: few
DNA: TGCGCCAGCAGCTACGGACAGGGTTCATCGGACTACGAGCAGTACTTC
CDR3: CASSYGQGSSDYEQYF

J: TRBJ1-3
V: TRBV10-3
D: TRBD1
size: -
DNA: TGTGCCACGACGGACAGGACCTCCTCTGGAAACACCATATATTTT
CDR3: CATTDRTSSGNTIYF

J: TRBJ2-5
V: TRBV5-1
D: TRBD2
size: once
DNA: TGCGCCAGCAGCTCCGGGACTAGCGGGGGGGCGGAGGAGACCCAGTACTTC
CDR3: CASSSGTSGGAEETQYF